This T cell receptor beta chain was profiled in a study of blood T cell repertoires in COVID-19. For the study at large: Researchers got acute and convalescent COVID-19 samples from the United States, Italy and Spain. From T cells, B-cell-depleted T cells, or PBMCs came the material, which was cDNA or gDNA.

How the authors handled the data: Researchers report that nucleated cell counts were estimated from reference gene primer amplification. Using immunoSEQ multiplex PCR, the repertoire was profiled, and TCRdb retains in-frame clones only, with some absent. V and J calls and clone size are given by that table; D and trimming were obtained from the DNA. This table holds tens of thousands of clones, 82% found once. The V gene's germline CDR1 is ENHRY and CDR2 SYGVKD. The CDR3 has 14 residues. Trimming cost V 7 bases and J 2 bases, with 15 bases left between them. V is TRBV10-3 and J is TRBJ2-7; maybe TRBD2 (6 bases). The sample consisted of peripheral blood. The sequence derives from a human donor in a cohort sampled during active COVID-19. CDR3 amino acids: CAIKEEGETYEQYF. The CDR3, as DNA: TGTGCCATCAAGGAGGAGGGAGAAACCTACGAGCAGTACTTC.